This T cell receptor (beta chain) was recovered during a study of cytomegalovirus exposure and HLA in healthy donors. Study-wide results and limits: For most TCR beta V segments, an earlier analysis put the productive rate at about 87% or about 30% of the time.

The PCR contained 60 Vbeta and 13 Jbeta primers. The protocol was immunoSEQ multiplex PCR, while the TCRdb copy is restricted to in-frame clones and leaves out a portion. The table shows about 100,000 clones, with roughly 70% occurring only once. This CDR3 contains 13 residues. Germline loops: CDR1 MDHEN, CDR2 SYDVKM. V dropped 5 bases and J dropped 3 bases, with 11 bases sitting between them. On this clone: The antigen is not known.

This clonotype was sampled from a woman aged 18 to 35 in good health and CMV-seropositive. The chain has TRBV28 and TRBJ2-7, with D perhaps matching TRBD2 (5 bases). The sequencing sample was made of PBMCs. The CDR3 sequence: CASSQLVRYEQYF. Here the CDR3 DNA reads TGTGCCAGCAGTCAACTAGTACGCTACGAGCAGTACTTC.